This is a list of T cell receptor beta chains from one sample in a study of blood T cells in healthy people across ages. TCRdb reprocessed the 5' RACE reads via MiXCR and lists one record per CDR3 protein. The data contain 850,000 to 1,000,000 distinct CDR3 sequences, around 48% of them singletons. The sequencing sample was made of blood. These TCRs come from a man aged 25 to 40 in good health. The CDR3 runs from the conserved cysteine through the conserved F or W. The order of the fields is CDR3 length, clone size, V gene, D gene, J gene, CDR3 DNA, CDR3 protein. D genes are given only for firm matches. The size entry is marked missing in some rows and otherwise reads once, few, many or a size class.

len: 14
abundance: -
v_gene: TRBV20-1
d_gene: TRBD1
j_gene: TRBJ2-7
CDR3nt: TGCAGTGCTAGAGACGACAGGGATACCTACGAGCAGTACTTC
CDR3aa: CSARDDRDTYEQYF

len: 13
abundance: -
v_gene: TRBV28
d_gene: -
j_gene: TRBJ2-7
CDR3nt: TGTGCCAGCAGTGTAGCTAGCGCCAACGAGCAGTACTTC
CDR3aa: CASSVASANEQYF

len: 14
abundance: -
v_gene: TRBV29-1
d_gene: -
j_gene: TRBJ2-1
CDR3nt: -
CDR3aa: CSVAAGSSYNERFF

len: 18
abundance: -
v_gene: TRBV4-2
d_gene: TRBD2
j_gene: TRBJ2-5
CDR3nt: TGTGCCAGCAGCCATTTCCGGTTAGCGGGGGGGATTCAGGAGACCCAGTACTTC
CDR3aa: CASSHFRLAGGIQETQYF

len: 16
abundance: -
v_gene: TRBV7-2
d_gene: -
j_gene: TRBJ1-4
CDR3nt: TGTGCCGGCAGCTCCGGGACAATCGCAACTAATGAAAAACTGTTTTTT
CDR3aa: CAGSSGTIATNEKLFF

len: 15
abundance: -
v_gene: TRBV28
d_gene: -
j_gene: TRBJ2-3
CDR3nt: TGTGCCAGCAGTATAGGCGGGCCGGAGAGAGATACGCAGTATTTT
CDR3aa: CASSIGGPERDTQYF

len: 13
abundance: few
v_gene: TRBV6-5
d_gene: -
j_gene: TRBJ1-3
CDR3nt: TGTGCCAGCCTGACGCGGGCAGTGGACACCATATATTTT
CDR3aa: CASLTRAVDTIYF

len: 16
abundance: -
v_gene: TRBV4-1
d_gene: TRBD2
j_gene: TRBJ2-7
CDR3nt: TGCGCCAGCAGCCAAGAAGAGACTAGCGTTTCCTACGAGCAGTACTTC
CDR3aa: CASSQEETSVSYEQYF

len: 15
abundance: -
v_gene: TRBV2
d_gene: -
j_gene: TRBJ2-1
CDR3nt: TGTGCCAGCACGAGGCCGGACAGCTCCTACAATGAGCAGTTCTTC
CDR3aa: CASTRPDSSYNEQFF

len: 12
abundance: few
v_gene: TRBV12-3/TRBV12-4
d_gene: -
j_gene: TRBJ2-5
CDR3nt: TGTGCCAGCAGTTTTTCGGGCAGGGAGCAGTACTTC
CDR3aa: CASSFSGREQYF

len: 17
abundance: -
v_gene: TRBV7-6
d_gene: TRBD2
j_gene: TRBJ2-1
CDR3nt: TGTGCCAGCAGCTTAGACCAGCGGGGGGGCTTATACAATGAGCAGTTCTTC
CDR3aa: CASSLDQRGGLYNEQFF

len: 14
abundance: few
v_gene: TRBV25-1
d_gene: -
j_gene: TRBJ1-1
CDR3nt: TGTGCCAGCAGCCTTCCGGGACGGGGGGTTGAAGCTTTCTTT
CDR3aa: CASSLPGRGVEAFF

len: 14
abundance: many
v_gene: TRBV20-1
d_gene: TRBD2
j_gene: TRBJ2-1
CDR3nt: TGCAGTGCGGGCCTAGCGGGGGCTTACAATGAGCAGTTCTTC
CDR3aa: CSAGLAGAYNEQFF

len: 11
abundance: -
v_gene: TRBV30
d_gene: -
j_gene: TRBJ1-2
CDR3nt: TGTGCCTGGCCTTCTGTCGGTGGCTACACCTTC
CDR3aa: CAWPSVGGYTF

len: 15
abundance: few
v_gene: TRBV20-1
d_gene: TRBD1
j_gene: TRBJ1-5
CDR3nt: TGCAGTGCCCTAGGGGGGACAGTCCATAATCAGCCCCAGCATTTT
CDR3aa: CSALGGTVHNQPQHF

len: 14
abundance: -
v_gene: TRBV5-6
d_gene: TRBD2
j_gene: TRBJ2-5
CDR3nt: TGTGCCAGCAGTATATCCGCGGGGGTAAAGACCCAGTACTTC
CDR3aa: CASSISAGVKTQYF

len: 13
abundance: few
v_gene: TRBV7-9
d_gene: -
j_gene: TRBJ1-1
CDR3nt: TGCGCCAGCAGCTTGGATGGGGGCACTGAAGCTTTCTTT
CDR3aa: CASSLDGGTEAFF

len: 15
abundance: -
v_gene: TRBV7-9
d_gene: TRBD1
j_gene: TRBJ2-4
CDR3nt: TGTGCCAGCAACACCGGGACAGGTTCCAAAAACATTCAGTACTTC
CDR3aa: CASNTGTGSKNIQYF

len: 15
abundance: -
v_gene: TRBV20-1
d_gene: -
j_gene: TRBJ2-3
CDR3nt: TGCAGTGCTAGAGTGGACAAGAACTTGGCAGATACGCAGTATTTT
CDR3aa: CSARVDKNLADTQYF

len: 17
abundance: once
v_gene: TRBV28
d_gene: TRBD1
j_gene: TRBJ1-5
CDR3nt: TGTGCCAGCAGTTACTTACAGGGGGCAACAAGCAATCAGCCCCAGCATTTT
CDR3aa: CASSYLQGATSNQPQHF

len: 15
abundance: -
v_gene: TRBV7-2
d_gene: TRBD1
j_gene: TRBJ2-1
CDR3nt: TGTGCCAGCAGCTACCGGGACAGGCGGGACAATGAGCAGTTCTTC
CDR3aa: CASSYRDRRDNEQFF

len: 14
abundance: -
v_gene: TRBV6-4
d_gene: -
j_gene: TRBJ1-2
CDR3nt: TGTGCCAGCAGTGACTCAGGCAGTTTCTATGGCTACACCTTC
CDR3aa: CASSDSGSFYGYTF

len: 14
abundance: -
v_gene: TRBV9
d_gene: TRBD1
j_gene: TRBJ2-7
CDR3nt: TGTGCCAGCAGCGCCGAAGGGGGCAGGTACGAGCAGTACTTC
CDR3aa: CASSAEGGRYEQYF

len: 14
abundance: -
v_gene: TRBV6-2/TRBV6-3
d_gene: -
j_gene: TRBJ2-7
CDR3nt: TGTGCCAGCATTCTGGAGGGGGGTCTCAACGAGCAGTACTTC
CDR3aa: CASILEGGLNEQYF

len: 15
abundance: -
v_gene: TRBV20-1
d_gene: -
j_gene: TRBJ2-7
CDR3nt: TGCAGTGCTCCGGCCATTGGGGGGCTAACGAACGAGCAGTACTTC
CDR3aa: CSAPAIGGLTNEQYF

len: 14
abundance: many
v_gene: TRBV27
d_gene: TRBD2
j_gene: TRBJ2-2
CDR3nt: TGTGCCAGCACCCTAGCGGGGGGTCCCGGGGAGCTGTTTTTT
CDR3aa: CASTLAGGPGELFF

len: 15
abundance: many
v_gene: TRBV12-3/TRBV12-4
d_gene: -
j_gene: TRBJ2-6
CDR3nt: TGTGCCAGCAGCCCCACAGGTGGTGGGGCCAACGTCCTGACTTTC
CDR3aa: CASSPTGGGANVLTF

len: 13
abundance: few
v_gene: TRBV7-3
d_gene: -
j_gene: TRBJ2-3
CDR3nt: TGTGCCACGCGGAGCGAGGGGGCAGATACGCAGTATTTT
CDR3aa: CATRSEGADTQYF

len: 16
abundance: few
v_gene: TRBV6-1
d_gene: -
j_gene: TRBJ2-3
CDR3nt: TGTGCCCACCGGAGAGGTTGGGGGGCGGGCGCAGATACGCAGTATTTT
CDR3aa: CAHRRGWGAGADTQYF

len: 15
abundance: -
v_gene: TRBV18
d_gene: -
j_gene: TRBJ1-4
CDR3nt: TGTGCCAGCTCTCGCGATGGGCCGGCTAATGAAAAACTGTTTTTT
CDR3aa: CASSRDGPANEKLFF

len: 14
abundance: -
v_gene: TRBV12-3/TRBV12-4
d_gene: -
j_gene: TRBJ1-1
CDR3nt: TGTGCCAGCAGCCTCAGACATTCGAACACTGAAGCTTTCTTT
CDR3aa: CASSLRHSNTEAFF

len: 12
abundance: -
v_gene: TRBV7-9
d_gene: -
j_gene: TRBJ2-4
CDR3nt: TGTGCCGGCAGCTTAGAAGTTTCGGCCCTGTACTTC
CDR3aa: CAGSLEVSALYF

len: 15
abundance: few
v_gene: TRBV7-9
d_gene: TRBD1
j_gene: TRBJ2-1
CDR3nt: TGTGCCAGCAGCATAGTAGGGACAGGGTACAATGAGCAGTTCTTC
CDR3aa: CASSIVGTGYNEQFF

len: 17
abundance: -
v_gene: TRBV11-2
d_gene: -
j_gene: TRBJ2-7
CDR3nt: TGTGCCAGCAGCCCTCGGATAGGTGCCGACAAGTCCTACGAGCAGTACTTC
CDR3aa: CASSPRIGADKSYEQYF

len: 15
abundance: -
v_gene: TRBV20-1
d_gene: TRBD2
j_gene: TRBJ2-3
CDR3nt: TGCAGTGCTAGACCACCGGGACTAGCTTCGGATACGCAGTATTTT
CDR3aa: CSARPPGLASDTQYF